Presented here are 23 T cell receptor beta chains from one specimen sequenced in a study of shared clonotypes between healthy human individuals. Naivety among CD8 cells was defined by CD45RO negativity and positive CCR7 selection, thereby excluding terminally differentiated effector memory CD45RA+ cells. Sequencing was performed with immunoSEQ multiplex PCR; in TCRdb, only in-frame clones are kept and a portion is missing. Of about 1,800,000 clones in the sample, roughly 95% were seen once. Specimen: naive CD8+ T cells sorted from blood. Every receptor here comes from a man between 18 and 29 years old in good health.

The gene calls are TRBV4-1 and TRBJ1-1; the D gene is possibly TRBD1 (5 bases). Germline CDR1 MGHRA, CDR2 YSYEKL. The germline V and J ends were trimmed by 1 base and 5 bases, with 14 bases remaining between them. This CDR3 comprises 15 residues. The CDR3 is CASSQVGAPGTEAFF. CDR3 nucleotides: TGCGCCAGCAGCCAAGTAGGGGCACCCGGGACTGAAGCTTTCTTT.

The chain employs TRBV5-6 and TRBJ2-7, with D hard to call. V dropped 2 bases and J dropped 0 bases, with 12 bases sitting between them. Germline V gene lookup returns CDR1 SGHDT and CDR2 YYEEEE. The CDR3 totals 15 residues. The CDR3 nucleotides are TGTGCCAGCAGCTTCGACGCGATGAGCTCCTACGAGCAGTACTTC. It codes for CASSFDAMSSYEQYF.

A remark on this clone: The junction does not match germline at one end; this may be a read error. The gene calls are TRBV7-7 and TRBJ2-1; D remains unclear. Germline values: CDR1 SSHAT, CDR2 FNYEAQ (reference sequence). CDR3 length equals 13 residues. CDR3 DNA sequence: TGTGCTAGCAGCTTAGATTTGGGATATGAGCAGTTCTTC. Amino acid sequence: CASSLDLGYEQFF.

This clone has only one observation. The rearrangement uses TRBV6-1 and TRBJ2-7; possibly TRBD2 for D (6 bases). CDR1 MNHNS and CDR2 SASEGT come from the germline V gene. CDR3 length equals 15 residues. V gave up 2 bases and J gave up 2 bases, with 13 bases separating them. The CDR3 is CASSEWDSGTYEQYF. The CDR3 nucleotides read TGTGCCAGCAGTGAATGGGATAGCGGAACCTACGAGCAGTACTTC.

A few counts support this clone. The V gene is TRBV29-1, the J gene TRBJ1-2; D is unclear. Germline CDR1 is SQVTM and CDR2 is ANQGSEA. The V gene lost 1 base and the J gene lost 4 bases, with 7 bases spanning the gap. This CDR3 comprises 12 residues. The CDR3 DNA is TGCAGCGTTGAAGCGGGTACCTATGGCTACACCTTC. It translates to CSVEAGTYGYTF.

Here the CDR3 DNA reads TGTGCCACCGCGACAGGGGGCCAAGAGACCCAGTACTTC. It specifies CATATGGQETQYF. The V call is TRBV10-3, the J call TRBJ2-5, with TRBD1 matching over 9 bases. CDR1 ENHRY and CDR2 SYGVKD come from the germline V gene. V shed 10 bases and J 1 base; nucleotides not matched to a gene: 4. This CDR3 spans 13 amino acids.

The V gene is TRBV29-1, the J gene TRBJ2-3; no firm D call. The ends were cut back, 3 bases at V and 0 bases at J, with 10 bases in the middle. The CDR3 runs to 14 residues. Germline CDR1 SQVTM, CDR2 ANQGSEA. The CDR3 DNA follows: TGCAGCGTTGATTCTGGGTGGAGCACAGATACGCAGTATTTT. It specifies CSVDSGWSTDTQYF.

The genes are TRBV19 and TRBJ2-7, with 9 bases identical to TRBD2. This CDR3 has 15 residues. With V trimmed by 1 base and J by 3 bases, 4 bases remained unmatched. Germline loops: CDR1 LNHDA, CDR2 SQIVND (reference sequence). The CDR3 coding sequence is TGTGCCAGTAGTATAGCCGCTAGCGGGGTCTACGAGCAGTACTTC. This sequence encodes CASSIAASGVYEQYF.

The chain carries TRBV4-1 and TRBJ2-1; 8 positions match TRBD1. The CDR3 has 16 residues. Germline loops: CDR1 MGHRA, CDR2 YSYEKL. V shed 4 bases, J shed 4 bases, and the junction held 9 bases outside the gene matches. CDR3 sequence: CASSPLQTGEYNEQFF. CDR3 DNA sequence: TGCGCCAGCAGCCCACTACAGACAGGGGAGTACAATGAGCAGTTCTTC.

This chain uses TRBV19 with TRBJ2-5; possible D gene TRBD2, 6 bases. Germline V gene sequence: CDR1 LNHDA, CDR2 SQIVND (reference sequence). V was clipped by 1 base and J by 4 bases, with 16 bases between them. This CDR3 is built from 16 residues. The CDR3 loop reads CASSIGSGREGETQYF. The CDR3 nucleotides read TGTGCCAGTAGTATAGGGAGCGGGCGGGAAGGAGAGACCCAGTACTTC.

To note about this clone: In the same sample, other DNA sequences code for this CDR3. The chain has TRBV5-6 and TRBJ2-5; the D gene is possibly TRBD2 (5 bases). CDR1 is SGHDT and CDR2 is YYEEEE in the germline V gene. The ends were cut back, 0 bases at V and 5 bases at J, with 8 bases in the middle. The CDR3 covers 13 residues. CDR3 residues: CASSLAGDETQYF. As DNA, the CDR3 is TGTGCCAGCAGCTTGGCCGGGGATGAGACCCAGTACTTC.

This chain uses TRBV7-6 with TRBJ2-5; 11 nucleotides line up with TRBD2. The CDR3 covers 15 residues. Looked up from germline, CDR1 is SGHVS and CDR2 is FNYEAQ. Trimming took 4 bases from V and 9 from J; bases not matched to a gene: 10. CDR3 loop: CASSSLAGGAGAQYF. Written as DNA, the CDR3 is TGTGCCAGCAGCTCCCTAGCGGGGGGCGCTGGAGCCCAGTACTTC.

The chain joins TRBV27 to TRBJ2-5; 10 nucleotides align to TRBD1. This CDR3 has 16 residues. Germline V gene data show CDR1 as MNHEY and CDR2 as SMNVEV (reference sequence). The ends lost 8 bases at V and 5 bases at J; junction bases unmatched: 14. For the CDR3, the DNA is TGTGCCAGCGGGGTACTTACGACAGGGGGCGGGGAGACCCAGTACTTC. Translated: CASGVLTTGGGETQYF.

The chain is built from TRBV7-8 and TRBJ1-1; D is possibly TRBD1 (6 bases). V shed 4 bases and J shed 4 bases, with 19 bases lying between them. This CDR3 is built from 16 residues. Germline V gene sequence: CDR1 SGHVS, CDR2 FQNEAQ. The CDR3 loop reads CASSSDDTGHGTEAFF. CDR3 nucleotides: TGTGCCAGCAGCTCGGACGATACAGGGCACGGCACTGAAGCTTTCTTT.

The chain links TRBV28 to TRBJ1-2; TRBD1 is a possible D gene (5 bases). V lost 1 base, J lost 3 bases, and 9 bases lay in between. This CDR3 is built from 14 residues. CDR1 and CDR2 (germline): MDHEN, SYDVKM. The CDR3 DNA reads TGTGCCAGCAGTTTATCCGGGACGGACTATGGCTACACCTTC. Encoded protein: CASSLSGTDYGYTF.

The chain combines TRBV5-1 with TRBJ2-7; D is undetermined. Germline lookup yields CDR1 SGHRS and CDR2 YFSETQ. This CDR3 is 14 amino acids long. V was pared by 3 bases and J by 6 bases, with 16 bases between. Here the CDR3 DNA reads TGCGCCAGCAGCTCGTCAGGTGGATCGGGCGAGCAGTACTTC. As protein: CASSSSGGSGEQYF.

This sequence joins TRBV7-2 and TRBJ2-7; TRBD2 agrees at 7 bases. Germline CDR1 SGHTA, CDR2 FQGNSA. J gave up 4 bases and V 5 bases, and 8 bases lay outside the gene matches. The CDR3 loop spans 14 amino acids. Here the CDR3 reads CASSVSGTLYEQYF. CDR3 DNA sequence: TGTGCCAGCAGCGTAAGCGGGACGCTTTACGAGCAGTACTTC.

The V call is TRBV27, the J call TRBJ2-3, with D perhaps matching TRBD2 (5 bases). The germline V and J ends were trimmed by 6 bases and 4 bases, with 8 bases remaining between them. Germline V CDR1 and CDR2: MNHEY, SMNVEV (reference sequence). The CDR3 spans 12 residues. CDR3 sequence: CASRTMADTQYF. The CDR3 DNA follows: TGTGCCAGCAGGACTATGGCAGATACGCAGTATTTT.

The chain recombines TRBV19 with TRBJ1-4, with a possible D match to TRBD1 (5 bases). V was shortened by 8 bases and J by 4 bases, with 11 bases between the two germline ends. The CDR3 runs to 13 residues. Germline assignment: CDR1 LNHDA and CDR2 SQIVND (reference sequence). The DNA for the CDR3 is TGTGCCAGTTATGACAGAGTTAATGAAAAACTGTTTTTT. Its protein is CASYDRVNEKLFF.

V usage is TRBV6-1 and J usage is TRBJ2-1; TRBD1 matches 9 bases. The length of the CDR3 is 20 residues. V lost 8 bases to trimming and J lost 2 bases; unmatched junction nucleotides: 22. Germline assignment: CDR1 MNHNS and CDR2 SASEGT. The CDR3 DNA follows: TGTGCCAGCCGTGGCCCCGCGTCTCGTGGGACAGGGTTTCCCTACAATGAGCAGTTCTTC. It is translated as CASRGPASRGTGFPYNEQFF.

The rearrangement joins TRBV18 to TRBJ2-1; D not certain. From germline, CDR1 is KGHSH and CDR2 LQKENI. V lost 6 bases to trimming and J lost 5 bases, with 17 bases between them. The CDR3 loop spans 15 amino acids. The CDR3 sequence: CASSPLPQTHNEQFF. The DNA of the CDR3 is TGTGCCAGCTCCCCATTACCGCAGACACACAATGAGCAGTTCTTC.

The table lists this clone with a count of one. The CDR3 spells CASRPGLAGLEETQYF. For the CDR3, the DNA is TGTGCCAGCAGACCCGGACTAGCGGGCCTTGAAGAGACCCAGTACTTC. The V and J genes are TRBV7-8 and TRBJ2-5; 11 nucleotides agree with TRBD2. The CDR3 sequence is 16 residues long. V shed 6 bases and J 3 bases; nucleotides not matched to a gene: 9. The germline V gene encodes CDR1 SGHVS and CDR2 FQNEAQ.

V is TRBV5-8 and J is TRBJ2-7; the match to TRBD2 covers 7 bases. Germline V gene data show CDR1 as SGHTS and CDR2 as YDEGEE. V lost 3 bases and J lost 7; bases outside the gene matches: 19. This CDR3 is 17 amino acids long. Here the CDR3 reads CASSWLEPSGIVGEQYF. CDR3 DNA sequence: TGTGCCAGCAGCTGGTTGGAACCTAGCGGAATAGTGGGGGAGCAGTACTTC.